Shown below are 21 T cell receptor beta chains from a single sample sequenced in a study of OX40 agonist ivuxolimab in advanced cancers. Libraries were prepared by immunoSEQ multiplex PCR; TCRdb keeps only in-frame clonotypes and omits some of them. The sample has approximately 96,000 clones; around 90% are singletons. The sample consisted of CD4+ or CD8+ T cells sorted from blood, taken in a trial of the OX40 agonist ivuxolimab. The source is an adult with an advanced solid tumor such as melanoma, head and neck, liver or kidney cancer.

V usage is TRBV6-5 and J usage is TRBJ2-3; TRBD1 might be the D (6 bases). Germline loops: CDR1 MNHEY, CDR2 SVGAGI. V lost 5 bases and J lost 0, with 12 bases in between. This CDR3 has 15 amino acids. DNA of the CDR3: TGTGCCAGCAGTCCCGGACAGCCTAGCACAGATACGCAGTATTTT. Its protein product is CASSPGQPSTDTQYF.

V and J are TRBV29-1 and TRBJ2-1; D gene ambiguous. Trimming took 7 bases from V and 0 from J, leaving 10 bases between them. The CDR3 extends over 13 amino acids. Germline values: CDR1 SQVTM, CDR2 ANQGSEA. In DNA, the CDR3 is TGCAGCGCTACTTCGGGCTCCTACAATGAGCAGTTCTTC. The encoded protein is CSATSGSYNEQFF.

This clone showed up just once. CDR3 nucleotides: TGCGCCAGCAGCTTGACGGGAAGGGGGGAGACCCAGTACTTC. Its protein is CASSLTGRGETQYF. The chain is built from TRBV5-1 and TRBJ2-5; D might be TRBD1 (6 bases). This CDR3 comprises 14 residues. V lost 1 base and J 5 bases, leaving 12 bases between the germline ends. Germline V gives CDR1 SGHRS, CDR2 YFSETQ.

The V gene is TRBV7-2, the J gene TRBJ2-1, with a tentative D call TRBD2 (6 bases). CDR3 length equals 16 residues. V lost 1 base to trimming and J lost 2 bases, with 12 bases between them. CDR1 SGHTA and CDR2 FQGNSA come from the germline V gene. The CDR3 sequence: CASSLGAGLTYNEQFF. The CDR3 DNA sequence: TGTGCCAGCAGCTTAGGGGCAGGACTAACCTACAATGAGCAGTTCTTC.

The chain combines TRBV5-8 with TRBJ2-7, with TRBD2 matching over 9 bases. Trimming took 4 bases from V and 7 from J; bases not matched to a gene: 6. Germline CDR1 and CDR2: SGHTS and YDEGEE. The CDR3 totals 13 residues. CDR3: CASSRGLAREQYF. Here the CDR3 DNA reads TGTGCCAGCAGCCGGGGACTAGCTAGAGAGCAGTACTTC.

This clone has just a few counts. This chain connects TRBV5-4 to TRBJ1-1; no firm D call. This CDR3 has 14 residues. Germline V gene data show CDR1 as SGHNT and CDR2 as YYREEE (reference sequence). The V end lost 6 bases, the J end lost 1 base, and 13 bases lay between the germline ends. Here the CDR3 DNA reads TGTGCCAGCATGGTGGAGATAGCGAACACTGAAGCTTTCTTT. This sequence encodes CASMVEIANTEAFF.

This rearrangement joins TRBV6-6 to TRBJ2-7, with D possibly TRBD2 on 7 matching bases. The V gene lost 5 bases and the J gene lost 5 bases, with 10 bases spanning the gap. The germline CDR1 and CDR2 sequences are MNHNY and SVGAGI (reference sequence). The CDR3 covers 12 residues. The CDR3 DNA reads as TGTGCCAGCAGTGGGGGGGCCCACGAGCAGTACTTC. Amino acids: CASSGGAHEQYF.

The V gene is TRBV7-2, the J gene TRBJ2-7; TRBD1 matches at 8 bases. V lost 4 bases and J lost 0; bases outside the gene matches: 8. Germline assignment: CDR1 SGHTA and CDR2 FQGNSA. This CDR3 contains 16 residues. CDR3 in amino acids: CASSSHRDRSSYEQYF. The CDR3 DNA reads as TGTGCCAGCAGCTCCCACCGGGACAGGAGCTCCTACGAGCAGTACTTC.

This clone was found once. J is TRBJ1-5 and V is TRBV5-8, with D perhaps TRBD1 (5 bases). This CDR3 contains 15 residues. Trimming removed 4 bases from V and 6 bases from J, with 17 bases in between. Germline V gene data show CDR1 as SGHTS and CDR2 as YDEGEE. DNA for the CDR3: TGTGCCAGCAGCCGGACACTCTTGTGGGGTCAGCCCCAGCATTTT. Protein sequence: CASSRTLLWGQPQHF.

This chain links TRBV6-5 with TRBJ2-7; 10 nucleotides align to TRBD1. Trimming took 6 bases from V and 6 from J; bases not matched to a gene: 8. Germline CDR1 MNHEY, CDR2 SVGAGI. The CDR3 is 14 amino acids. The CDR3 DNA sequence: TGTGCCAGCAGATCGGGACAGGGGACAACCGAGCAGTACTTC. Protein: CASRSGQGTTEQYF.

For the CDR3, the DNA is TGTGCCATTTATTTCGCGGGGGACTTTACCTACGAGCAGTACTTC. Its translation: CAIYFAGDFTYEQYF. The chain has TRBV19 and TRBJ2-7, with 7 bases aligning to TRBD2. The V gene end was trimmed by 10 bases and the J gene end by 2 bases; junction bases not matched to a gene: 14. This CDR3 contains 15 residues. The V gene's germline CDR1 is LNHDA and CDR2 SQIVND (reference sequence).

The chain uses TRBV11-3 and TRBJ2-7; D not certain. Germline assignment: CDR1 SGHNT and CDR2 YENEEA. The CDR3 is 14 residues long. The germline V and J ends were trimmed by 5 bases and 5 bases, with 16 bases remaining between them. CDR3 residues: CASSRSWVGNEQYF. In DNA form, the CDR3 reads TGTGCCAGCAGCCGCTCCTGGGTTGGGAACGAGCAGTACTTC.

The chain links TRBV30 to TRBJ1-2, with D uncertain. Trimming cost V 1 base and J 2 bases, with 2 bases left between them. The V gene's germline CDR1 is GTSNPN and CDR2 SVGIG (reference sequence). The CDR3 is 11 residues long. CDR3 nucleotides: TGTGCCTGGAGTGACAACTATGGCTACACCTTC. Residues: CAWSDNYGYTF.

V and J are TRBV28 and TRBJ2-7; D gene ambiguous. CDR1 is MDHEN and CDR2 is SYDVKM in the germline V gene. V was trimmed by 3 bases and J by 6 bases, leaving 9 bases between them. The CDR3 contains 12 residues. CDR3 protein: CASSFVDSEQYF. The DNA of the CDR3 is TGTGCCAGCAGTTTCGTCGATAGCGAGCAGTACTTC. Drawing the rest from reference TRBV28 and TRBJ2-7, the complete variable domain is DVKVTQSSRYLVKRTGEKVFLECVQDMDHENMFWYRQDPGLGLRLIYFSYDVKMKEKGDIPEGYSVSREKKERFSLILESASTNQTSMYLCASSFVDSEQYFGPGTRLTVT.

The chain employs TRBV10-3 and TRBJ1-2; 8 bases are a match to TRBD1. The CDR3 totals 15 residues. V lost 4 bases and J lost 4; bases outside the gene matches: 8. Germline V CDR1 and CDR2: ENHRY, SYGVKD. This chain's CDR3 is CAISGTGPPAYGYTF. In DNA form, the CDR3 reads TGTGCCATCAGTGGGACAGGGCCCCCGGCCTATGGCTACACCTTC.

This clone was found a few times. The chain recombines TRBV18 with TRBJ2-5, with D unclear. This CDR3 has 13 residues. Per the germline V gene, CDR1 is KGHSH and CDR2 is LQKENI. The V and J ends lost 8 bases and 5 bases respectively, with 15 bases between them. Here the CDR3 reads CASTEVLRETQYF. The CDR3 region has the DNA TGTGCCAGCACCGAGGTCCTCCGGGAGACCCAGTACTTC. Full variable domain (rest looked up from reference TRBV18 and TRBJ2-5): NAGVMQNPRHLVRRRGQEARLRCSPMKGHSHVYWYRQLPEEGLKFMVYLQKENIIDESGMPKERFSAEFPKEGPSILRIQQVVRGDSAAYFCASTEVLRETQYFGPGTRLLVL.

The chain joins TRBV5-5 to TRBJ2-7; 8 bases match TRBD1. This CDR3 comprises 17 residues. The V and J ends lost 0 bases and 2 bases, in that order; junction bases with no gene match: 10. Germline CDR1 is SGHKS and CDR2 is YYEKEE (reference sequence). CDR3 sequence: CASSLAPGTGPAYEQYF. The CDR3 region has the DNA TGTGCCAGCAGCTTGGCACCCGGGACAGGCCCCGCCTACGAGCAGTACTTC.

The chain uses TRBV6-1 and TRBJ2-3, with no clear D. V was cut by 7 bases and J by 5 bases, with 13 bases left in between. From germline, CDR1 is MNHNS and CDR2 SASEGT. The CDR3 runs to 13 residues. For the CDR3, the DNA is TGTGCCAGCACCAAACCCCAGAAAGATACGCAGTATTTT. Its translation: CASTKPQKDTQYF.

The chain has TRBV5-1 and TRBJ2-7; TRBD2 agrees at 7 bases. V shed 3 bases and J 6 bases; nucleotides not matched to a gene: 6. Germline V gives CDR1 SGHRS, CDR2 YFSETQ. The CDR3 covers 13 residues. DNA for the CDR3: TGCGCCAGCAGCTGGAGGGAGGGCGGCGAGCAGTACTTC. Amino acids: CASSWREGGEQYF.

V is TRBV13 and J is TRBJ2-5, with 10 positions matching TRBD2. Germline CDR1 reads PRHDT; CDR2 reads FYEKMQ (reference sequence). Trimming cost V 5 bases and J 7 bases; bases outside gene matches: 1. The CDR3 sequence is 12 residues long. The CDR3: CASSRTSGTQYF. In DNA, the CDR3 is TGTGCCAGCAGCAGGACTAGCGGGACCCAGTACTTC.

The chain combines TRBV7-2 with TRBJ2-3, with TRBD2 identical over 8 bases. The germline gives CDR1 SGHTA, CDR2 FQGNSA. V shed 1 base and J 0 bases; nucleotides not matched to a gene: 6. This CDR3 region has 17 residues. The CDR3 spells CASSLEVSGTSTDTQYF. The CDR3 region has the DNA TGTGCCAGCAGCTTAGAAGTTAGCGGGACCAGCACAGATACGCAGTATTTT.